The clone carrying this T cell receptor (beta chain) shows up as medium-sized by frequency. The data derive from a study of T cells expressing NK-cell markers. From germline, CDR1 is SGHRS and CDR2 YFSETQ. The CDR3 spans 17 residues. TCRdb re-called the 5' RACE reads; one entry per CDR3 protein, DNA not given. The repertoire table contains around 1,300 distinct CDR3 sequences. The source material was blood T cells: a sorted CD56 or NKG2C T cell subset, CD4+ or CD8+ T cells, or bulk PBMC T cells (not recorded which). The TCR originated in a woman aged 18-30 years in good health. This chain connects TRBV5-1 to TRBJ2-6; TCRdb picks TRBD2, but there is no DNA to check that call. CDR3 protein: CASSLVAARAGANVLTF.